This T cell receptor beta chain emerged from a study of regulatory T cells in long-lasting Graves disease. Findings of the study overall: Gene preferences differed: TRBV28, TRBJ1-2, TRBJ2-5 in persistent cases. Rather than thyroid tissue, only peripheral blood underwent study.

This clonotype was counted a single time. Its target is unknown. This CDR3 is built from 13 residues. The V and J ends lost 0 bases and 6 bases respectively, with 6 bases between them. Per germline, CDR1 SGHRS and CDR2 YFSETQ. Assembly of TCR beta libraries relied on iRepertoire HTBI primers together with Arm-PCR of CDR3 regions. One entry per CDR3 protein, called by TCRdb with MiXCR from the multiplex PCR reads. The repertoire includes a few hundred thousand distinct CDR3 sequences, roughly 22% of them detected once, and about 12% sits in the top ten. The sample's time point: persistent/refractory GD, antithyroid drugs over 5 years with positive TRAb. The TCR library used RNA extracted from PBMCs. Each of the patients was recruited from an endocrinology department situated in Xi'an, China.

The rearrangement joins TRBV5-1 to TRBJ2-2, with no clear D. The sample here was peripheral blood mononuclear cells (PBMCs), taken when the disease was refractory, from a patient treated with antithyroid drugs. The sequence came from a female donor with Graves disease. Here the CDR3 reads CASSLALAGELFF. CDR3 nucleotide sequence: TGCGCCAGCAGCTTGGCGCTGGCCGGGGAGCTGTTTTTT.